Shown below are 25 T cell receptor beta chains from a single sample sequenced in a study of cytomegalovirus exposure and HLA in healthy donors. Data came from immunoSEQ multiplex PCR; TCRdb stores just in-frame clones and leaves some out. The sample includes hundreds of thousands of clones, roughly 84% of them seen just once. Sequenced material: PBMCs. Receptors were obtained from a woman aged 25 to 39 in good health and CMV-seropositive.

This clone showed up just a few times. The chain is built from TRBV7-9 and TRBJ2-7; 7 nucleotides align to TRBD2. Germline V gives CDR1 SEHNR, CDR2 FQNEAQ (reference sequence). CDR3 length: 14 amino acids. Trimming cost V 0 bases and J 6 bases; bases outside gene matches: 5. For the CDR3, the DNA is TGTGCCAGCAGCTTAGCGACTAGCAGAGGCGAGCAGTACTTC. Its translation: CASSLATSRGEQYF.

The V call is TRBV29-1, the J call TRBJ1-2; D may be TRBD1 (6 bases). The V gene lost 5 bases and the J gene lost 4 bases, with 11 bases spanning the gap. CDR3 size: 12 residues. Germline V gene lookup returns CDR1 SQVTM and CDR2 ANQGSEA. CDR3 loop: CSVLGAIYGYTF. The CDR3 DNA follows: TGCAGCGTTCTGGGGGCCATCTATGGCTACACCTTC.

This clone was seen once. The V gene is TRBV27, the J gene TRBJ2-2, with D possibly matching TRBD1 (5 bases). Germline V CDR1 and CDR2: MNHEY, SMNVEV (reference sequence). The CDR3 is 13 residues long. Trimming took off 6 bases at V and 4 bases at J, with 9 bases between the two ends. CDR3 protein: CASSRVVTGELFF. The CDR3 DNA sequence: TGTGCCAGCAGCAGGGTAGTCACCGGGGAGCTGTTTTTT.

The chain carries TRBV4-3 and TRBJ1-1; TRBD1 is a possible D gene (6 bases). The CDR3 loop spans 16 amino acids. CDR1 is LGHNA, CDR2 YSLEER, per germline. V gave up 0 bases and J gave up 8 bases, with 19 bases separating them. In nucleotides, the CDR3 is TGCGCCAGCAGCCAAGATCCTGGTCCAACAGGGCGAGAAGCTTTCTTT. Its translation: CASSQDPGPTGREAFF.

V gene TRBV5-1 combines with J gene TRBJ2-1, with TRBD2 matching 10 bases. V gave up 4 bases and J gave up 6 bases; unmatched junction bases: 7. The CDR3 is 15 residues long. CDR1 is SGHRS and CDR2 is YFSETQ in the germline V gene. This CDR3 reads CASSPTLAGVNEQFF. The CDR3 DNA follows: TGCGCCAGCAGCCCCACCCTAGCGGGGGTCAATGAGCAGTTCTTC.

This clone was detected only a few times. The genes are TRBV13 and TRBJ2-5, with TRBD1 identical over 8 bases. J gave up 5 bases and V 6 bases, and 11 bases lay outside the gene matches. CDR3 length equals 15 residues. Germline values: CDR1 PRHDT, CDR2 FYEKMQ (reference sequence). DNA of the CDR3: TGTGCCAGCAGTTGGGGACAGGATAGTTGGGAGACCCAGTACTTC. Translation gives CASSWGQDSWETQYF.

V gene TRBV7-9 combines with J gene TRBJ2-3, with D possibly TRBD2 on 5 matching bases. Trimming pared 1 base from V and 6 bases from J, leaving 11 bases between. CDR1 and CDR2 (germline): SEHNR, FQNEAQ (reference sequence). The CDR3 sequence is 14 residues long. CDR3: CASSLVRSSDTQYF. The CDR3 DNA reads TGTGCCAGCAGCTTAGTACGCTCTAGCGATACGCAGTATTTT.

For this clone: The sample contains more than one DNA sequence encoding this CDR3. The V gene is TRBV11-2, the J gene TRBJ1-1, with D maybe TRBD1 (6 bases). The CDR3 has 11 residues. Germline V gives CDR1 SGHAT, CDR2 FQNNGV. V gave up 5 bases and J gave up 8 bases, with 9 bases separating them. The CDR3 DNA is TGTGCCAGCAGCCCCGGGACAGAAGCTTTCTTT. As protein: CASSPGTEAFF.

This clone is a singleton in its sample. The chain joins TRBV19 to TRBJ2-1; D possibly matches TRBD1 or TRBD2 (5 bases each). This CDR3 contains 18 residues. The ends were cut back, 3 bases at V and 0 bases at J, with 18 bases in the middle. Germline lookup yields CDR1 LNHDA and CDR2 SQIVND (reference sequence). The CDR3 DNA is TGTGCCAGTAGTATGGGGGACCCAGGAAAATACTCCTACAATGAGCAGTTCTTC. Translating gives CASSMGDPGKYSYNEQFF.

Only one count was recorded for this clone. This chain links TRBV30 with TRBJ2-7; TRBD1 matches at 7 bases. J lost 2 bases, V lost 3 bases, and 4 bases had no gene match. The CDR3 contains 13 residues. The germline gives CDR1 GTSNPN, CDR2 SVGIG (reference sequence). The CDR3 DNA reads as TGTGCCTGGAGAAACAGGGGAACCTACGAGCAGTACTTC. Translation: CAWRNRGTYEQYF.

This chain uses TRBV25-1 with TRBJ2-5; a weak D match, TRBD2 (6 bases). Per germline, CDR1 MGHDK and CDR2 SYGVNS. This CDR3 has 15 residues. Deletions cut 3 bases from V and 4 bases from J, with 15 bases between. The CDR3 nucleotides are TGTGCCAGCAGTGACTACGGGAGATCGCGAGAGACCCAGTACTTC. This encodes CASSDYGRSRETQYF. The full variable domain, completed using reference TRBV25-1 and TRBJ2-5, is EADIYQTPRYLVIGTGKKITLECSQTMGHDKMYWYQQDPGMELHLIHYSYGVNSTEKGDLSSESTVSRIRTEHFPLTLESARPSHTSQYLCASSDYGRSRETQYFGPGTRLLVL.

The J gene is TRBJ2-7, the V gene TRBV9, with D unclear. The CDR3 contains 15 residues. The germline V gene encodes CDR1 SGDLS and CDR2 YYNGEE. The V and J ends lost 0 bases and 5 bases respectively, with 15 bases between them. The CDR3: CASSVGAALGNEQYF. Here the CDR3 DNA reads TGTGCCAGCAGCGTAGGGGCAGCCCTAGGGAACGAGCAGTACTTC.

This clone was observed once. The chain is built from TRBV21-1 and TRBJ2-7; the table's D call of TRBD2 was not tested on the DNA. TRBV21-1 is marked as a pseudogene. The CDR3 has 19 residues. The CDR3 region is CASPTRLAGRQYGIREQYF. As DNA, the CDR3 is TGTGCCAGCCCGACCCGGCTAGCGGGGAGACAGTACGGGATTAGAGAGCAGTACTTC.

This clone has a handful of counts. The chain is built from TRBV15 and TRBJ2-3; D uncertain. Germline CDR1 and CDR2: LNHNV and YYDKDF (reference sequence). V was pared by 5 bases and J by 1 base, with 13 bases between. The CDR3 is 15 residues long. CDR3 amino acids: CATSPRTQGTDTQYF. CDR3 sequence (DNA): TGTGCCACCAGCCCGCGGACCCAAGGCACAGATACGCAGTATTTT.

The chain combines TRBV27 with TRBJ1-2; possible D gene TRBD1, 5 bases. Between the trimmed V and J ends, which lost 5 bases and 0 bases, there was a span of 7 bases. CDR1 is MNHEY, CDR2 SMNVEV, per germline (reference sequence). The CDR3 totals 13 residues. For the CDR3, the DNA is TGTGCCAGCAGTCCGACAGCTAACTATGGCTACACCTTC. This translates into CASSPTANYGYTF.

V gene TRBV18 combines with J gene TRBJ2-7; 8 bases fit TRBD1. From germline, CDR1 is KGHSH and CDR2 LQKENI. The V and J ends lost 6 bases and 4 bases, in that order; junction bases with no gene match: 8. The CDR3 covers 14 residues. This CDR3 is CASSSTGVIYEQYF. The CDR3 DNA reads as TGTGCCAGCTCGTCGACAGGGGTAATATACGAGCAGTACTTC.

The chain joins TRBV29-1 to TRBJ2-7, with 8 bases matching TRBD1. The V gene end was trimmed by 4 bases and the J gene end by 4 bases; junction bases not matched to a gene: 9. Germline loops: CDR1 SQVTM, CDR2 ANQGSEA. The CDR3 runs to 14 residues. CDR3 in DNA: TGCAGCGTTGTGAAAAGCAGGGGGCTTTACGAGCAGTACTTC. This codes for CSVVKSRGLYEQYF.

The chain has TRBV15 and TRBJ2-1; 13 nucleotides line up with TRBD2. Unmatched junction bases numbered 11, after V lost 9 bases and J lost 12 bases. The V gene's germline CDR1 is LNHNV and CDR2 YYDKDF (reference sequence). This CDR3 contains 14 residues. CDR3 sequence reads: CATQEGLAGVRQFF. CDR3 coding DNA: TGTGCCACACAAGAAGGACTAGCGGGAGTCCGGCAGTTCTTC. Complete variable domain (other parts from reference TRBV15 and TRBJ2-1): DAMVIQNPRYQVTQFGKPVTLSCSQTLNHNVMYWYQQKSSQAPKLLFHYYDKDFNNEADTPDNFQSRRPNTSFCFLDIRSPGLGDTAMYLCATQEGLAGVRQFFGPGTRLTVL.

V is TRBV27 and J is TRBJ2-7, with 9 bases matching TRBD1. This CDR3 spans 13 amino acids. The V gene's germline CDR1 is MNHEY and CDR2 SMNVEV (reference sequence). Germline trimming cut 5 bases from V and 7 bases from J; bases unmatched to any gene: 6. The CDR3 sequence: CASSQGGQGEQYF. CDR3 nucleotide sequence: TGTGCCAGCAGTCAGGGGGGACAGGGTGAGCAGTACTTC.

Points on this clone: This CDR3 is also generated by other DNA sequences in the sample. The chain joins TRBV5-1 to TRBJ2-1; D unresolved. The CDR3 runs to 15 residues. CDR1 is SGHRS, CDR2 YFSETQ, per germline. Trimming shortened V by 2 bases and J by 0 bases, and 9 bases separated the two germline ends. CDR3 nucleotide sequence: TGCGCCAGCAGCTTCGGCCAAAGCTCCTACAATGAGCAGTTCTTC. Protein product: CASSFGQSSYNEQFF.

This clone was found once. The rearrangement joins TRBV28 to TRBJ2-5; TRBD1 agrees at 9 bases. The CDR3 is 15 amino acids. CDR1 is MDHEN and CDR2 is SYDVKM in the germline V gene. Germline trimming cut 5 bases from V and 5 bases from J; bases unmatched to any gene: 9. CDR3 in DNA: TGTGCCAGCAGTGCTTCCGGGACAGGGCTGGAGACCCAGTACTTC. Translated: CASSASGTGLETQYF.

V usage is TRBV27 and J usage is TRBJ2-2; unclear D gene. This CDR3 has 14 amino acids. Germline V gene data show CDR1 as MNHEY and CDR2 as SMNVEV (reference sequence). Trimming took 3 bases from V and 2 from J, leaving 7 bases between them. CDR3 protein: CASSFSFNTGELFF. For the CDR3, the DNA is TGTGCCAGCAGTTTCAGTTTTAACACCGGGGAGCTGTTTTTT.

The rearrangement uses TRBV30 and TRBJ2-2; D gene ambiguous. The CDR3 runs to 13 residues. V dropped 4 bases and J dropped 8 bases, with 14 bases sitting between them. The V gene's germline CDR1 is GTSNPN and CDR2 SVGIG (reference sequence). CDR3 nucleotide sequence: TGTGCCTGGAATCCTATGCAAGGGGGGGAGCTGTTTTTT. Protein product: CAWNPMQGGELFF.

The CDR3: CASSSRTEIEAFF. In nucleotides, the CDR3 is TGTGCCAGCAGCTCCAGGACCGAGATTGAAGCTTTCTTT. The chain links TRBV6-1 to TRBJ1-1; no clear D gene. V dropped 6 bases and J dropped 7 bases, with 15 bases sitting between them. This CDR3 contains 13 residues. CDR1 and CDR2 (germline): MNHNS, SASEGT.

This chain links TRBV5-1 with TRBJ2-1; TRBD2 aligns across 7 bases. The CDR3 is 14 residues long. V shed 4 bases and J 5 bases; nucleotides not matched to a gene: 6. The germline gives CDR1 SGHRS, CDR2 YFSETQ. The CDR3 DNA follows: TGCGCCAGCAGCCCCCAAAGCGGGAACAATGAGCAGTTCTTC. This codes for CASSPQSGNNEQFF.